Below are 26 T cell receptor beta chains sequenced from a single sample in a study of tumor and adjacent non-tumor tissue in lung cancer. This sample's RNA came from whole unsorted tissue. Three rounds of nested PCR, following a modified ARM-PCR protocol, produced the TCRbeta library. One entry per CDR3 protein results from TCRdb running MiXCR on the multiplex PCR reads. This repertoire shows 110,000 or so distinct CDR3 sequences, around 75% found once; its top ten account for 35% to 40%. Sequenced material: lung tumor tissue. The origin of the receptors is a woman aged 60-75 years with non-small cell lung cancer.

With respect to this clonotype: This clone may be a read error of a much larger clone one base away. V is TRBV6-1 and J is TRBJ2-5; D is unresolved. V lost 6 bases and J 5 bases, leaving 13 bases between the germline ends. Per germline, CDR1 MNHNS and CDR2 SASEGT. This CDR3 comprises 13 residues. CDR3 coding DNA: TGTGCCAGCAGGACCTCTAGGGTGGAGACCCAGTACTTC. Residues: CASRTSRVETQYF.

About this clonotype: One junction end does not reproduce the germline sequence, and a read error may be involved. This rearrangement joins TRBV11-3 to TRBJ2-1, with 9 nucleotides matching TRBD2. Germline CDR1 is SGHNT and CDR2 is YENEEA. The CDR3 consists of 17 residues. Here the CDR3 DNA reads TGTACCAGCAGCTTAGAGTTGGCTAGCGGGAACCTCAATGAGCAGTTCTTC. Translated, it gives CTSSLELASGNLNEQFF. Looking up the rest from reference TRBV11-3 and TRBJ2-1 gives the full variable domain: EAGVVQSPRYKIIEKKQPVAFWCNPISGHNTLYWYLQNLGQGPELLIRYENEEAVDDSQLPKDRFSAERLKGVDSTLKIQPAELGDSAVYLCTSSLELASGNLNEQFFGPGTRLTVL.

With regard to this clonotype: At one of its ends the junction is not consistent with the germline gene, which may arise from a read error. V is TRBV20-1 and J is TRBJ2-1, with D perhaps TRBD1 or TRBD2 (5 bases each). CDR1 DFQATT and CDR2 SNEGSKA come from the germline V gene (reference sequence). The CDR3 loop spans 13 amino acids. The CDR3 sequence: CSAGRDQHNEQIF. CDR3 bases: TGCAGTGCTGGAAGGGACCAACACAATGAACAGATCTTC.

Notes on this clonotype: One end of the junction varies from germline; a read error may be responsible. V usage is TRBV6-5 and J usage is TRBJ2-1; 8 bases match TRBD1. Germline CDR1 MNHEY, CDR2 SVGAGI. The CDR3 covers 16 residues. The CDR3, as DNA: TGTGTCAGCGGTTACTATGCGGGGCAGGGGGCAGATGAGCAGTTTTTC. Its protein is CVSGYYAGQGADEQFF.

Note on this clonotype: The junction does not match germline at one end; this may be a read error. V usage is TRBV6-5 and J usage is TRBJ2-1; TRBD2 agrees at 10 bases. Germline CDR1 reads MNHEY; CDR2 reads SVGAGI. The CDR3 is made up of 16 amino acids. The CDR3 region is CASNSKRGGSYNEQIF. CDR3 coding DNA: TGTGCCAGCAACTCGAAGCGGGGGGGATCCTACAATGAGCAGATCTTC.

About this clonotype itself: The junction departs from the called germline gene at one end, perhaps through a read error. J is TRBJ2-3 and V is TRBV11-2; D possibly matches TRBD1 or TRBD2 (5 bases each). This CDR3 has 15 residues. Germline V gene data show CDR1 as SGHAT and CDR2 as FQNNGV. The CDR3 region is CASSETGTATDTHYF. CDR3 sequence (DNA): TGTGCCAGCAGCGAGACCGGGACGGCCACAGATACGCACTATTTT.

Notes on this clonotype: Germline is not matched at one junction end, which may reflect a read error. The chain is built from TRBV6-5 and TRBJ1-1; 7 nucleotides align to TRBD1. The CDR3 spans 15 residues. In germline, CDR1 is MNHEY, CDR2 SVGAGI. CDR3 in DNA: TGTGCCAACAGTTACTCGACAGGGTATGACACTGAAGCATTCTTT. Translation gives CANSYSTGYDTEAFF.

This clonotype occurred many times. The chain uses TRBV5-1 and TRBJ2-7, with TRBD2 as a possible D gene (6 bases). V was shortened by 4 bases and J by 2 bases, with 16 bases between the two germline ends. This CDR3 contains 15 residues. Germline V lookup: CDR1 SGHRS, CDR2 YFSETQ. The CDR3 loop reads CASSQRDGGAYEQYF. The CDR3 DNA follows: TGCGCCAGCAGCCAACGGGACGGAGGGGCCTACGAGCAGTACTTC.

This clonotype was counted between two and nine times. The chain combines TRBV6-5 with TRBJ2-2, with D maybe TRBD1 (5 bases). The V and J ends lost 6 bases and 8 bases respectively, with 13 bases between them. This CDR3 has 13 residues. Per the germline V gene, CDR1 is MNHEY and CDR2 is SVGAGI. The CDR3, as DNA: TGTGCCAGCAGCTATAGGACACCAGGGGAGCTGTTTTTT. This encodes CASSYRTPGELFF.

The table lists this clonotype with a count of one. One end of the junction does not line up with germline, which may come from a read error. The genes are TRBV5-4 and TRBJ1-4, with D uncertain. The CDR3 sequence is 15 residues long. Per germline, CDR1 SGHNT and CDR2 YYREEE (reference sequence). The CDR3 spells CASSLSPSSAEKLFF. In DNA, the CDR3 is TGCGCCAGCAGCTTGAGTCCTTCGTCGGCTGAAAAACTGTTTTTC.

A note on this clonotype: With a much larger clone just one base away, this may be a read error. The genes are TRBV29-1 and TRBJ1-1; D remains unclear. The CDR3 is 12 amino acids. The germline CDR1 and CDR2 sequences are SQVTM and ANQGSEA. CDR3 sequence (DNA): TGCATCGTTGTGGGCGCGAACACTGAAGCTTTCTTT. This translates into CIVVGANTEAFF.

Of note for this clonotype: Lacking the conserved final phenylalanine or tryptophan, this CDR3 likely reflects a read error. This chain connects TRBV7-2 to TRBJ2-5; no clear D. V was pared by 7 bases and J by 5 bases, with 14 bases between. Germline V lookup: CDR1 SGHTA, CDR2 FQGNSA. The CDR3 is made up of 13 amino acids. This CDR3 reads CASTHAVGETQYV. In DNA, the CDR3 is TGTGCCAGCACACATGCAGTAGGGGAGACCCAGTACGTC.

This clonotype has just a few counts. The junction departs from germline at one end; a sequencing error may be responsible. Written as DNA, the CDR3 is TGTACCAGCAGCTCAACCCCAGGGACCGATAATTCACCCCTCCACTTT. Protein: CTSSSTPGTDNSPLHF. The V gene is TRBV11-2, the J gene TRBJ1-6, with D tentatively TRBD1 (5 bases). This CDR3 spans 16 amino acids. CDR1 is SGHAT, CDR2 FQNNGV, per germline. The full variable domain, rest sourced from reference TRBV11-2 and TRBJ1-6, is EAGVAQSPRYKIIEKRQSVAFWCNPISGHATLYWYQQILGQGPKLLIQFQNNGVVDDSQLPKDRFSAERLKGVDSTLKIQPAKLEDSAVYLCTSSSTPGTDNSPLHFGNGTRLTVT.

This chain uses TRBV19 with TRBJ2-7; TRBD1 matches at 8 bases. Per the germline V gene, CDR1 is LNHDA and CDR2 is SQIVND (reference sequence). CDR3 size: 14 residues. J lost 0 bases, V lost 6 bases, and 4 bases had no gene match. The CDR3 loop reads CASRSGTGSYEQYF. CDR3 sequence (DNA): TGTGCCAGTAGGTCCGGGACAGGCTCCTACGAGCAGTACTTC. The full variable domain, completed using reference TRBV19 and TRBJ2-7, is DGGITQSPKYLFRKEGQNVTLSCEQNLNHDAMYWYRQDPGQGLRLIYYSQIVNDFQKGDIAEGYSVSREKKESFPLTVTSAQKNPTAFYLCASRSGTGSYEQYFGPGTRLTVT.

The sample holds many counts of this clonotype. V usage is TRBV4-2 and J usage is TRBJ2-1; D is tentatively TRBD1 or TRBD2 (5 bases each). Germline CDR1 is LGHNA and CDR2 is YNFKEQ. This CDR3 is 15 amino acids long. Deletions cut 4 bases from V and 0 bases from J, with 10 bases between. The CDR3 DNA is TGTGCCAGCAGCCCCGAGGGGTTCTCCTACAATGAGCAGTTCTTC. The encoded protein is CASSPEGFSYNEQFF.

V gene TRBV6-2 or TRBV6-3 combines with J gene TRBJ2-7, with 7 bases that match TRBD2. Looked up from germline, CDR1 is MNHEY and CDR2 is SVGEGT. Losses at the gene ends were 6 bases for V and 2 bases for J; bases not matched to a gene: 10. The CDR3 length is 15 residues. In nucleotides, the CDR3 is TGTGCCAGCAGCACCATAGCGGGTCGTACCTACGAGCAGTACTTC. It is translated as CASSTIAGRTYEQYF.

V is TRBV4-1 and J is TRBJ2-3; TRBD1 agrees at 7 bases. V was clipped by 4 bases and J by 4 bases; unmatched bases: 14. This CDR3 contains 17 residues. CDR1 and CDR2 (germline): MGHRA, YSYEKL. The CDR3 DNA reads TGCGCCAGCAGCCCCAGATCGACAGGGAATGGCGCAGATACGCAGTATTTT. Its protein product is CASSPRSTGNGADTQYF.

This clonotype came up many times. The chain uses TRBV4-3 and TRBJ1-2; D unclear. Germline V gene lookup returns CDR1 LGHNA and CDR2 YSLEER. The CDR3 runs 16 residues. Trimming pared 0 bases from V and 0 bases from J, leaving 11 bases between. The CDR3 protein is CASSQDITSSNYGYTF. The CDR3 bases are TGCGCCAGCAGCCAAGATATTACCAGCTCTAACTATGGCTACACCTTC.

As to this clonotype: Lacking the conserved final phenylalanine or tryptophan, this CDR3 likely reflects a read error. V and J are TRBV11-1 and TRBJ2-5; weak D call: TRBD2 (5 bases). CDR1 and CDR2 from the germline V gene are SGHAT and FQDESV (reference sequence). The CDR3 is 12 amino acids. The CDR3 DNA reads TGTGCCTGCAGCCAGACTAAGGAGGCCCAGTACTCC. Its protein is CACSQTKEAQYS.

This clonotype was found a few times. Given a much more abundant clone one base away, this may be a read error. V is TRBV6-2 or TRBV6-3 and J is TRBJ2-7, with D hard to call. CDR1 is MNHEY and CDR2 is SVGEGT in the germline V gene. The CDR3 extends over 15 amino acids. Trimming shortened V by 2 bases and J by 8 bases, and 19 bases separated the two germline ends. The CDR3 loop is CASSYGRWSIYKQYF. Written as DNA, the CDR3 is TGTGCCAGCAGTTACGGACGGTGGTCGATATACAAGCAGTACTTC.

The J gene is TRBJ2-7, the V gene TRBV6-6, with unresolved D. CDR1 MNHNY and CDR2 SVGAGI come from the germline V gene (reference sequence). The CDR3 is 15 amino acids. V was cut by 6 bases and J by 3 bases, with 18 bases left in between. CDR3 sequence: CASSRQTSGDYEQYF. Here the CDR3 DNA reads TGTGCCAGCAGCCGTCAGACAAGTGGAGACTACGAGCAGTACTTC.

Many counts were recorded for this clonotype. The chain's CDR3 is CASSLALLTGTDTQYF. CDR3 nucleotides: TGTGCCAGCAGTTTAGCCCTTTTAACAGGGACAGATACGCAGTATTTT. V gene TRBV12-3 or TRBV12-4 combines with J gene TRBJ2-3; D perhaps matches TRBD1 (6 bases). The length of the CDR3 is 16 residues. The V end lost 0 bases, the J end lost 3 bases, and 13 bases lay between the germline ends.

The chain uses TRBV11-2 and TRBJ2-7, with 11 nucleotides matching TRBD2. The CDR3 length is 14 residues. Germline-derived CDR1 and CDR2 are SGHAT and FQNNGV. DNA of the CDR3: TGTATCAGCAGCAATAGCGGGGGGGCCGTCGAGCAGTACTTC. This encodes CISSNSGGAVEQYF.

As for this clonotype: A much larger clone differs by one base, so this may be a read error. The CDR3, as DNA: TGCAGTGCGGGGACCCAGAATGAGCAGTTCTTC. It specifies CSAGTQNEQFF. The chain has TRBV20-1 and TRBJ2-1, with D perhaps given as TRBD1 or TRBD2 (5 bases each). V dropped 6 bases and J dropped 7 bases, with 10 bases sitting between them. Germline lookup yields CDR1 DFQATT and CDR2 SNEGSKA (reference sequence). This CDR3 is built from 11 residues.

Points on this clonotype: One junction end disagrees with the germline gene, perhaps due to a read error. V and J are TRBV13 and TRBJ2-3; 8 bases fit TRBD2. This CDR3 is 16 amino acids long. From germline, CDR1 is PRHDT and CDR2 FYEKMQ (reference sequence). For the CDR3, the DNA is TGTACCAGCAGCTTAGGAGCGGGAGATCAATCAGATACGCAGTATTTT. It codes for CTSSLGAGDQSDTQYF.

The chain combines TRBV24-1 with TRBJ2-7; D is uncertain. V gave up 4 bases and J gave up 2 bases, with 8 bases separating them. This CDR3 spans 13 amino acids. CDR1 and CDR2 from the germline V gene are KGHDR and SFDVKD. CDR3 bases: TGTGCCACCAGTGACCCGGTTACCTACGAGCAGTACTTC. It specifies CATSDPVTYEQYF.